What follows is one T cell receptor (beta chain) and its context. Its antigen is not known. V was shortened by 4 bases and J by 0 bases, with 10 bases between the two germline ends. Germline V gene sequence: CDR1 LNHNV, CDR2 YYDKDF (reference sequence). This CDR3 region has 15 residues. The data were taken from a study of PD-1 blockade in classical Hodgkin lymphoma. Study-level findings and limits: The drivers behind the repertoire differences, possibly disease activity or prior therapy, remain undefined. Newly diagnosed patients were reported to exhibit reduced baseline TCR diversity relative to healthy donors.

Time point described: newly diagnosed, previously untreated cHL patient sample. Sequenced by immunoSEQ multiplex PCR; TCRdb stores in-frame clones only, minus some. Of thousands of clones listed, 60% to 85% are singletons. Specimen: peripheral blood mononuclear cells (PBMCs). The sequence derives from a human donor with classical Hodgkin lymphoma. The rearrangement uses TRBV15 and TRBJ1-3; D is ambiguous. The CDR3: CATSIQQSSGNTIYF. CDR3 sequence (DNA): TGTGCCACCAGCATACAACAGAGCTCTGGAAACACCATATATTTT.